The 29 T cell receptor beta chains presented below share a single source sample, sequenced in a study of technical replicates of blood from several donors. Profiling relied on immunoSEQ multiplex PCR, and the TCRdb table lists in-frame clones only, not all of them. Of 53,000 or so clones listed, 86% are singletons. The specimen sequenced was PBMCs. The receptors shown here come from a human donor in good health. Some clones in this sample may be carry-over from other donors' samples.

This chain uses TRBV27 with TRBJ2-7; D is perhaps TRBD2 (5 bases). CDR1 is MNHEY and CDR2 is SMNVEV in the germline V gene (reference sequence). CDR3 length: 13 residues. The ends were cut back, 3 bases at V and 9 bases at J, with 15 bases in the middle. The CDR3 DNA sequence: TGTGCCAGCAGTTTTCTTACGGGATCAACGCAGTACTTC. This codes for CASSFLTGSTQYF.

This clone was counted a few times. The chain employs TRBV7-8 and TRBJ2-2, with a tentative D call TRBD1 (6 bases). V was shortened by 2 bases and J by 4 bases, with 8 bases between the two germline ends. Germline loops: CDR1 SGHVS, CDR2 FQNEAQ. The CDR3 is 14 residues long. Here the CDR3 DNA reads TGTGCCAGCAGCTTACAGGGGACCACCGGGGAGCTGTTTTTT. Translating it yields CASSLQGTTGELFF.

The CDR3 nucleotides read TGTGCCATCAGTGAGTCACAGGGTTCCCAGACCCAGTACTTC. This translates into CAISESQGSQTQYF. This chain connects TRBV10-3 to TRBJ2-5, with D maybe TRBD1 (6 bases). CDR1 ENHRY and CDR2 SYGVKD come from the germline V gene. The CDR3 runs 14 residues. V lost 0 bases and J lost 6, with 11 bases in between.

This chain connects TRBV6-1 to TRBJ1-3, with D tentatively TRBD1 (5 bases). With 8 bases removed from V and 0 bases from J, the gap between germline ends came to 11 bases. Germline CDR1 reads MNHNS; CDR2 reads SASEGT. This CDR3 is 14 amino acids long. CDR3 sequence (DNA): TGTGCCAGCGTCCCGGGGGGCTCTGGAAACACCATATATTTT. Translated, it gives CASVPGGSGNTIYF.

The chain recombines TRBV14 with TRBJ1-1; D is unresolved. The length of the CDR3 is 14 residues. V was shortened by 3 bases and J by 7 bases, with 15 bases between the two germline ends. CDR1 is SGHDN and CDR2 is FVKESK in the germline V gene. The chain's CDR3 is CASSQDWMIGEAFF. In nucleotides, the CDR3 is TGTGCCAGCAGCCAGGACTGGATGATTGGTGAAGCTTTCTTT.

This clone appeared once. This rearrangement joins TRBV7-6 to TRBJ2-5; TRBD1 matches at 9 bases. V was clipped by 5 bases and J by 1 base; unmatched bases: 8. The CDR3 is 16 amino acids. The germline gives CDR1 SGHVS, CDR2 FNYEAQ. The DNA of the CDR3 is TGTGCCAGCAGCCTGCTAACAGGGGGCTCCCAAGAGACCCAGTACTTC. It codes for CASSLLTGGSQETQYF. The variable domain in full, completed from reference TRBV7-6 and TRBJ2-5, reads GAGVSQSPRYKVTKRGQDVALRCDPISGHVSLYWYRQALGQGPEFLTYFNYEAQQDKSGLPNDRFSAERPEGSISTLTIQRTEQRDSAMYRCASSLLTGGSQETQYFGPGTRLLVL.

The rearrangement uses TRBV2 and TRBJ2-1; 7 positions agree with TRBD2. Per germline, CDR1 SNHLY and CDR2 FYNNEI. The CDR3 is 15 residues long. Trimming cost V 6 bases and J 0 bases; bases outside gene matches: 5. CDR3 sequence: CASRMRGNSYNEQFF. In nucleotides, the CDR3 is TGTGCCAGCAGGATGCGGGGGAACTCCTACAATGAGCAGTTCTTC.

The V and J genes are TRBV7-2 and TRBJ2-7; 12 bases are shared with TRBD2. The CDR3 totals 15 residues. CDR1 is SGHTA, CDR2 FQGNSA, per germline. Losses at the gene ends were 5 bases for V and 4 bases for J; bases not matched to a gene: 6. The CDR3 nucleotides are TGTGCCAGCAGCACTAGCGGGAGGTCTTTTTACGAGCAGTACTTC. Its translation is CASSTSGRSFYEQYF.

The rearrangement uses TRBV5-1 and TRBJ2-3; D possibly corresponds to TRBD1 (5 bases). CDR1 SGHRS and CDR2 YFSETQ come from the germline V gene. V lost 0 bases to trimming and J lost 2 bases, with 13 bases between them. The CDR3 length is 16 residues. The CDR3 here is CASSLEGQGITDTQYF. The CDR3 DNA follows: TGCGCCAGCAGCTTGGAGGGGCAAGGAATCACAGATACGCAGTATTTT.

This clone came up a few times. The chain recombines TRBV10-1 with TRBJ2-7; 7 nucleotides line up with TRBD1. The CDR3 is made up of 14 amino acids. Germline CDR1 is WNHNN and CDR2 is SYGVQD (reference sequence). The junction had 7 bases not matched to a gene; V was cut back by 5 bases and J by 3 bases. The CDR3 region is CASSSGQANYEQYF. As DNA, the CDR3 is TGCGCCAGCAGTTCCGGACAGGCGAACTACGAGCAGTACTTC.

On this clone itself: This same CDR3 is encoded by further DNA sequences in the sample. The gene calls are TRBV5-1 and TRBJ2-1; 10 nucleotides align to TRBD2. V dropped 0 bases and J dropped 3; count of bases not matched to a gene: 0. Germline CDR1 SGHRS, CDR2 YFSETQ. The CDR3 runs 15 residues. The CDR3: CASSLGLAGYNEQFF. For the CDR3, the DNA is TGCGCCAGCAGCTTGGGACTAGCGGGCTACAATGAGCAGTTCTTC. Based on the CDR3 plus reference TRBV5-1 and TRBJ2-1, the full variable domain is KAGVTQTPRYLIKTRGQQVTLSCSPISGHRSVSWYQQTPGQGLQFLFEYFSETQRNKGNFPGRFSGRQFSNSRSEMNVSTLELGDSALYLCASSLGLAGYNEQFFGPGTRLTVL.

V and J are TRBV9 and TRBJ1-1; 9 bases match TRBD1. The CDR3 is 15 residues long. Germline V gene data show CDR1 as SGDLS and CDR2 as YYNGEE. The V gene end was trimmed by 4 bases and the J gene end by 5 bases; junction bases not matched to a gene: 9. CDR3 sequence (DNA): TGTGCCAGCAGCACCGGGACAGGGCGGGGAACTGAAGCTTTCTTT. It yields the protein CASSTGTGRGTEAFF.

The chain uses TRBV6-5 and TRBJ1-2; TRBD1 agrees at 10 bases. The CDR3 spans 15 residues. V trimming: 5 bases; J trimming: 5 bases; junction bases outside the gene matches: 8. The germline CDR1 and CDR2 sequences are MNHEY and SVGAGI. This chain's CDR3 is CASSPGDRGHYGYTF. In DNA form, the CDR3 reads TGTGCCAGCAGTCCCGGGGACAGGGGTCATTATGGCTACACCTTC.

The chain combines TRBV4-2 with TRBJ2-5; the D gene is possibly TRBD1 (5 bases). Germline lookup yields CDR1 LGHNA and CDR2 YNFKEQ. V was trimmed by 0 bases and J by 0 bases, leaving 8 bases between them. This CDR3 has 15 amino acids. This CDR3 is CASSQDARDQETQYF. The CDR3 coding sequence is TGTGCCAGCAGCCAAGATGCCAGGGACCAAGAGACCCAGTACTTC.

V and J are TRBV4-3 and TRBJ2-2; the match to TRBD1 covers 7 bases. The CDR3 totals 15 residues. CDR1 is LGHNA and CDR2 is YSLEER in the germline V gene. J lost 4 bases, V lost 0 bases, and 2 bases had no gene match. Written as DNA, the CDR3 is TGCGCCAGCAGCCAAGAGACAGGGCGCACCGGGGAGCTGTTTTTT. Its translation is CASSQETGRTGELFF.

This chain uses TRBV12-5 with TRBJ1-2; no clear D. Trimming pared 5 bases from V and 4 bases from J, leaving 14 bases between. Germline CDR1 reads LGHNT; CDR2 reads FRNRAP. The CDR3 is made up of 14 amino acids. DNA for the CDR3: TGTGCTAGTGGTCCGGATGGAGGCTTCTATGGCTACACCTTC. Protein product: CASGPDGGFYGYTF. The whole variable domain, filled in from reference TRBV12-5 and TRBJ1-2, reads DARVTQTPRHKVTEMGQEVTMRCQPILGHNTVFWYRQTMMQGLELLAYFRNRAPLDDSGMPKDRFSAEMPDATLATLKIQPSEPRDSAVYFCASGPDGGFYGYTFGSGTRLTVV.

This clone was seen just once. The CDR3 region is CSARVGAEAFF. The DNA for the CDR3 is TGCAGTGCTAGAGTGGGAGCTGAAGCTTTCTTT. The chain recombines TRBV20-1 with TRBJ1-1; D remains ambiguous. Germline V lookup: CDR1 DFQATT, CDR2 SNEGSKA (reference sequence). The CDR3 spans 11 residues. Trimming removed 1 base from V and 6 bases from J, with 6 bases in between.

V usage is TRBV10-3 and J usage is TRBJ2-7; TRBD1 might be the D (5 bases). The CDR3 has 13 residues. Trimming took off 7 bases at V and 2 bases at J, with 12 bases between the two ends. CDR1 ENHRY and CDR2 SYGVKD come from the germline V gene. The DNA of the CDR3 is TGTGCCATCAAGGGTCAGGGTCCCTACGAGCAGTACTTC. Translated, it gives CAIKGQGPYEQYF.

This chain's CDR3 is CASSGSGGPQHF. The CDR3 bases are TGTGCCAGCAGCGGAAGCGGTGGGCCCCAGCATTTT. The chain is built from TRBV9 and TRBJ1-5; D is unclear. This CDR3 is built from 12 residues. The V gene lost 3 bases and the J gene lost 9 bases, with 10 bases spanning the gap. Germline CDR1 is SGDLS and CDR2 is YYNGEE. Full variable domain (outside the CDR3, taken from reference TRBV9 and TRBJ1-5): DSGVTQTPKHLITATGQRVTLRCSPRSGDLSVYWYQQSLDQGLQFLIQYYNGEERAKGNILERFSAQQFPDLHSELNLSSLELGDSALYFCASSGSGGPQHFGDGTRLSIL.

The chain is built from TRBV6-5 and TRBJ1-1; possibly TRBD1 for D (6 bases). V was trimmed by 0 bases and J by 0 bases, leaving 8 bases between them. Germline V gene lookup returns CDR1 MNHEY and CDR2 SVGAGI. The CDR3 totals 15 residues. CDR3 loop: CASSYSNRVNTEAFF. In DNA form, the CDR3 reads TGTGCCAGCAGTTACTCGAACAGGGTGAACACTGAAGCTTTCTTT.

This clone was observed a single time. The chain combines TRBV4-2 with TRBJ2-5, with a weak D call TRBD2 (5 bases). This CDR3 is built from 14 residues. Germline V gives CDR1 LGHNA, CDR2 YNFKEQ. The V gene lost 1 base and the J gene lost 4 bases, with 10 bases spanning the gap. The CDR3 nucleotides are TGTGCCAGCAGCCAAGGGGTTCGGGGAGAGACCCAGTACTTC. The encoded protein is CASSQGVRGETQYF.

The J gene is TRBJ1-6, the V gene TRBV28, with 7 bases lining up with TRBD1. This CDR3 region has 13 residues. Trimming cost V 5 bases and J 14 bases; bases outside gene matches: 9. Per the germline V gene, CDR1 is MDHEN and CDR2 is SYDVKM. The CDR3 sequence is CASSPNRGWTLHF. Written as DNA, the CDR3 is TGTGCCAGCAGTCCGAACAGGGGTTGGACCCTCCACTTT.

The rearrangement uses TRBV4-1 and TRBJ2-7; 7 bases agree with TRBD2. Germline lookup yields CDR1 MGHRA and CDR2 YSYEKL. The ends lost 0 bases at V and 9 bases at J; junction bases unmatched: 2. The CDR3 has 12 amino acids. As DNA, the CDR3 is TGCGCCAGCAGCCAAGATGGGGAGGGGCAGTACTTC. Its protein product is CASSQDGEGQYF.

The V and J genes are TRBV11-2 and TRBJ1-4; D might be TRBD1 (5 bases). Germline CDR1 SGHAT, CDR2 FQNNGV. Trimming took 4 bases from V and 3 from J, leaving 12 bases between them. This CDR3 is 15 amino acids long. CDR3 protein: CASSYSSGSNEKLFF. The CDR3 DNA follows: TGTGCCAGCAGCTATTCCTCAGGGTCTAATGAAAAACTGTTTTTT. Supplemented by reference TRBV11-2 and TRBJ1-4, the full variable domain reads EAGVAQSPRYKIIEKRQSVAFWCNPISGHATLYWYQQILGQGPKLLIQFQNNGVVDDSQLPKDRFSAERLKGVDSTLKIQPAKLEDSAVYLCASSYSSGSNEKLFFGSGTQLSVL.

The CDR3 region is CASSLADLYNSPLHF. CDR3 sequence (DNA): TGTGCCAGCTCACTGGCGGATCTCTATAATTCACCCCTCCACTTT. The chain uses TRBV18 and TRBJ1-6; D gene unclear. Trimming removed 4 bases from V and 3 bases from J, with 10 bases in between. The germline CDR1 and CDR2 sequences are KGHSH and LQKENI. CDR3 size: 15 residues.

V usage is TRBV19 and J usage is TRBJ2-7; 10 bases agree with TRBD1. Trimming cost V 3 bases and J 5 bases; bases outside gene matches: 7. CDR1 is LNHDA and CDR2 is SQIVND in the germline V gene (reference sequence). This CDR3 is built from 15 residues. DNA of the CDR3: TGTGCCAGTAGTATGCCCGGGACAGGGGTTAACGAGCAGTACTTC. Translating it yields CASSMPGTGVNEQYF.

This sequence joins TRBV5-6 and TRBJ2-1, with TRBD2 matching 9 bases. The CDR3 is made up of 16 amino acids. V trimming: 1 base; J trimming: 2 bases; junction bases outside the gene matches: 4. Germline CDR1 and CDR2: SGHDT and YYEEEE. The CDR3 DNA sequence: TGTGCCAGCAGCTTGTGGGCGGGGGGGCCCTACAATGAGCAGTTCTTC. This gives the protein CASSLWAGGPYNEQFF.

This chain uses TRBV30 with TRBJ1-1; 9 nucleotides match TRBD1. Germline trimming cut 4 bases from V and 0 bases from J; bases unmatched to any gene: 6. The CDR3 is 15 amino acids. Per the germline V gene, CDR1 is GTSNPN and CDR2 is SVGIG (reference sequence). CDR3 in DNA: TGTGCCTGGATAGGGGACAGGGCGATGAACACTGAAGCTTTCTTT. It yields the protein CAWIGDRAMNTEAFF.

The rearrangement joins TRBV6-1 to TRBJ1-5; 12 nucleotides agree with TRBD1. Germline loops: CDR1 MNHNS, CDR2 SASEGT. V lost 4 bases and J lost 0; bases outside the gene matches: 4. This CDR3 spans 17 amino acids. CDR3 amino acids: CASSGDRGPYSNQPQHF. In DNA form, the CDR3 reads TGTGCCAGCAGTGGGGACAGGGGGCCCTATAGCAATCAGCCCCAGCATTTT.